Following are 27 T cell receptor beta chains from one sample sequenced in a study of shared clonotypes between healthy human individuals. Method: immunoSEQ multiplex PCR; TCRdb's copy keeps in-frame clones and lacks some. The table shows hundreds of thousands of clones, with about four fifths occurring only once. Input material: PBMCs. These receptors all stem from a woman aged 40 to 55 in good health. Some clones in this sample may be carry-over from other donors' samples.

As for this clone: This sample also contains other DNA sequences that code for the same CDR3. The chain combines TRBV28 with TRBJ2-7, with 11 bases aligning to TRBD2. From germline, CDR1 is MDHEN and CDR2 SYDVKM. V was clipped by 6 bases and J by 0 bases; unmatched bases: 4. The CDR3 has 15 residues. The CDR3 bases are TGTGCCAGCAGCCCCGGGACTAGCGGCTCCTACGAGCAGTACTTC. It yields the protein CASSPGTSGSYEQYF. Combining the CDR3 with reference TRBV28 and TRBJ2-7 gives the whole variable domain DVKVTQSSRYLVKRTGEKVFLECVQDMDHENMFWYRQDPGLGLRLIYFSYDVKMKEKGDIPEGYSVSREKKERFSLILESASTNQTSMYLCASSPGTSGSYEQYFGPGTRLTVT.

The chain uses TRBV7-2 and TRBJ2-2; the D gene is possibly TRBD1 (6 bases). Germline loops: CDR1 SGHTA, CDR2 FQGNSA. Trimming removed 6 bases at V and 6 bases at J, with 8 bases between. The CDR3 consists of 12 residues. In DNA, the CDR3 is TGTGCCAGCAGAACAGGGTCCGGGGAGCTGTTTTTT. Translation: CASRTGSGELFF.

This clone was recorded at least ten times. CDR3 DNA: TGTGCCAGCTCCCAACCCGGGGGGTTGCAAGAGACCCAGTACTTC. Encoded protein: CASSQPGGLQETQYF. The genes are TRBV18 and TRBJ2-5; 7 nucleotides line up with TRBD2. The V and J ends lost 6 bases and 2 bases, in that order; junction bases with no gene match: 9. Germline assignment: CDR1 KGHSH and CDR2 LQKENI. This CDR3 region has 15 residues.

The genes are TRBV2 and TRBJ2-7, with 7 bases identical to TRBD1. The length of the CDR3 is 13 residues. CDR1 is SNHLY, CDR2 FYNNEI, per germline. V was clipped by 8 bases and J by 4 bases; unmatched bases: 8. The CDR3 sequence is CASQYRGSYEQYF. CDR3 DNA sequence: TGTGCCAGCCAATACAGGGGCTCTTACGAGCAGTACTTC.

The chain carries TRBV18 and TRBJ2-5; 9 bases map to TRBD1. Germline V gene lookup returns CDR1 KGHSH and CDR2 LQKENI. The CDR3 length is 13 residues. V shed 4 bases and J 8 bases; nucleotides not matched to a gene: 5. The CDR3 loop is CASSQGTGQTQYF. The CDR3 DNA follows: TGTGCCAGCTCACAAGGGACAGGGCAAACCCAGTACTTC.

The genes are TRBV4-3 and TRBJ2-5; 10 bases fit TRBD1. The CDR3 has 15 amino acids. V lost 0 bases to trimming and J lost 5 bases; unmatched junction nucleotides: 3. Germline V gene lookup returns CDR1 LGHNA and CDR2 YSLEER. CDR3 in amino acids: CASSQDGTGEETQYF. In DNA, the CDR3 is TGCGCCAGCAGCCAAGATGGGACAGGGGAGGAGACCCAGTACTTC.

The chain uses TRBV27 and TRBJ2-7; the D gene is possibly TRBD2 (5 bases). Germline V gene lookup returns CDR1 MNHEY and CDR2 SMNVEV (reference sequence). V was clipped by 4 bases and J by 6 bases, with 13 bases between them. The CDR3 covers 13 residues. CDR3 nucleotides: TGTGCCAGCAGTTACAGTAGGCGGGTCGAGCAGTACTTC. Translated: CASSYSRRVEQYF.

In this sample, this clone turned up many times. The V gene is TRBV11-2, the J gene TRBJ1-3; tentatively, D is TRBD1 (5 bases). The CDR3 contains 14 residues. CDR1 and CDR2 from the germline V gene are SGHAT and FQNNGV. The V gene lost 6 bases and the J gene lost 14 bases, with 23 bases spanning the gap. The CDR3 spells CASSKEVSGTPLYF. As DNA, the CDR3 is TGTGCCAGCAGTAAAGAAGTATCCGGGACGCCGCTATATTTT.

The chain recombines TRBV5-6 with TRBJ1-2, with a tentative D call TRBD1 (5 bases). V was clipped by 2 bases and J by 5 bases, with 13 bases between them. Germline V gene data show CDR1 as SGHDT and CDR2 as YYEEEE. CDR3 length equals 14 residues. The CDR3 nucleotides read TGTGCCAGCAGCTTCCAGGGTATATCGTATGGCTACACCTTC. This sequence encodes CASSFQGISYGYTF.

The gene calls are TRBV18 and TRBJ2-5; D ambiguous. Germline V gene data show CDR1 as KGHSH and CDR2 as LQKENI. The V end was cut by 1 base, the J end by 5 bases, with 5 bases between. CDR3 length equals 12 residues. The CDR3 DNA sequence: TGTGCCAGCTCACCACTCGAGGAGACCCAGTACTTC. Amino acids: CASSPLEETQYF.

The V gene is TRBV7-8, the J gene TRBJ2-1, with D uncertain. Trimming left V 7 bases short and J 0 bases short, with 10 bases between. Germline CDR1 and CDR2: SGHVS and FQNEAQ. The CDR3 runs 14 residues. Here the CDR3 reads CASTHRASYNEQFF. CDR3 sequence (DNA): TGTGCCAGCACCCACCGGGCCTCCTACAATGAGCAGTTCTTC.

CDR3 loop: CASREGWGYNEQFF. In DNA, the CDR3 is TGTGCCAGCAGGGAGGGATGGGGCTACAATGAGCAGTTCTTC. This rearrangement joins TRBV2 to TRBJ2-1; D may be TRBD2 (6 bases). The CDR3 sequence is 14 residues long. CDR1 SNHLY and CDR2 FYNNEI come from the germline V gene. The germline V and J ends were trimmed by 6 bases and 3 bases, with 12 bases remaining between them. The full variable domain, with the rest looked up from reference TRBV2 and TRBJ2-1, is EPEVTQTPSHQVTQMGQEVILRCVPISNHLYFYWYRQILGQKVEFLVSFYNNEISEKSEIFDDQFSVERPDGSNFTLKIRSTKLEDSAMYFCASREGWGYNEQFFGPGTRLTVL.

The chain couples TRBV27 to TRBJ1-2, with D possibly matching TRBD1 (5 bases). This CDR3 has 13 amino acids. CDR1 and CDR2 (germline): MNHEY, SMNVEV (reference sequence). V was pared by 5 bases and J by 4 bases, with 11 bases between. The CDR3 DNA sequence: TGTGCCAGCAGTGCGGGACGGATCTATGGCTACACCTTC. Protein: CASSAGRIYGYTF.

This clone came up a few times. The same CDR3 can be traced to other DNA sequences in this sample. The CDR3 DNA follows: TGTGCCAGCAGCTTGTCTGCAGATACGCAGTATTTT. Its translation is CASSLSADTQYF. The chain is built from TRBV5-4 and TRBJ2-3, with D unresolved. V lost 1 base and J 4 bases, leaving 4 bases between the germline ends. Germline CDR1 is SGHNT and CDR2 is YYREEE (reference sequence). The CDR3 is 12 amino acids.

The V gene is TRBV2, the J gene TRBJ2-7; D remains ambiguous. Germline CDR1 and CDR2: SNHLY and FYNNEI. V gave up 0 bases and J gave up 12 bases, with 12 bases separating them. This CDR3 spans 12 amino acids. The CDR3 loop is CASSEALQVPYF. The CDR3 nucleotides are TGTGCCAGCAGTGAAGCGCTTCAGGTGCCGTACTTC.

This clone was observed once. The V gene is TRBV28, the J gene TRBJ2-3; tentatively, D is TRBD2 (6 bases). The CDR3 covers 14 residues. V shed 4 bases and J shed 5 bases, with 13 bases lying between them. Germline values: CDR1 MDHEN, CDR2 SYDVKM. The CDR3 nucleotides are TGTGCCAGCAGTTCCGCCGGAGGGCAAGATACGCAGTATTTT. Residues: CASSSAGGQDTQYF.

The chain has TRBV2 and TRBJ2-5; TRBD1 matches 7 bases. The CDR3 loop spans 15 amino acids. Germline V gene lookup returns CDR1 SNHLY and CDR2 FYNNEI. Unmatched junction bases numbered 9, after V lost 4 bases and J lost 4 bases. CDR3 DNA sequence: TGTGCCAGCAGTGTCACCGGGACAGCACGAGAGACCCAGTACTTC. As protein: CASSVTGTARETQYF.

The chain couples TRBV6-1 to TRBJ1-2, with D possibly being TRBD1 (6 bases). The CDR3 extends over 15 amino acids. Germline values: CDR1 MNHNS, CDR2 SASEGT. Trimming cost V 5 bases and J 2 bases, with 15 bases left between them. The CDR3 here is CASSSTRQANYGYTF. CDR3 nucleotide sequence: TGTGCCAGCAGTTCCACAAGACAGGCCAACTATGGCTACACCTTC.

A remark on this clone: Other DNA variants within this sample encode the same CDR3. The CDR3 sequence: CASSIIGTGELFF. CDR3 in DNA: TGTGCCAGTAGCATCATTGGGACCGGGGAGCTGTTTTTT. V gene TRBV19 combines with J gene TRBJ2-2; the D is unclear. V lost 6 bases and J lost 5, with 10 bases in between. The germline gives CDR1 LNHDA, CDR2 SQIVND (reference sequence). The CDR3 totals 13 residues.

This clone was seen many times. For the CDR3, the DNA is TGCGCCAGCGCGACTAGCGAGAACACCGGGGAGCTGTTTTTT. This encodes CASATSENTGELFF. The genes are TRBV5-1 and TRBJ2-2; 8 bases align to TRBD2. Germline CDR1 SGHRS, CDR2 YFSETQ. This CDR3 contains 14 residues. V lost 7 bases to trimming and J lost 1 base; unmatched junction nucleotides: 3.

J is TRBJ1-5 and V is TRBV27; perhaps TRBD1 as D (5 bases). CDR3 size: 16 residues. CDR1 MNHEY and CDR2 SMNVEV come from the germline V gene (reference sequence). V lost 0 bases and J 9 bases, leaving 18 bases between the germline ends. CDR3 region: CASSLSAGGLAGPQHF. The DNA for the CDR3 is TGTGCCAGCAGTTTATCGGCGGGGGGATTAGCGGGGCCCCAGCATTTT.

The chain joins TRBV15 to TRBJ2-3, with 9 bases lining up with TRBD1. The CDR3 contains 16 residues. V was clipped by 1 base and J by 4 bases; unmatched bases: 6. Germline CDR1 is LNHNV and CDR2 is YYDKDF (reference sequence). This chain's CDR3 is CATSRGRGQGADTQYF. As DNA, the CDR3 is TGTGCCACCAGCAGAGGGCGGGGACAGGGTGCAGATACGCAGTATTTT.

The genes are TRBV5-6 and TRBJ2-1; 11 nucleotides match TRBD2. The CDR3 is made up of 15 amino acids. The germline gives CDR1 SGHDT, CDR2 YYEEEE. Germline trimming cut 4 bases from V and 7 bases from J; bases unmatched to any gene: 7. The CDR3 loop is CASSLSGRAGNEQFF. The CDR3 DNA is TGTGCCAGCAGCCTTAGCGGGAGGGCGGGGAATGAGCAGTTCTTC. The whole variable domain, remainder taken from reference TRBV5-6 and TRBJ2-1, is DAGVTQSPTHLIKTRGQQVTLRCSPKSGHDTVSWYQQALGQGPQFIFQYYEEEERQRGNFPDRFSGHQFPNYSSELNVNALLLGDSALYLCASSLSGRAGNEQFFGPGTRLTVL.

The V and J genes are TRBV2 and TRBJ2-2; TRBD2 agrees at 13 bases. The CDR3 is made up of 15 amino acids. In germline, CDR1 is SNHLY, CDR2 FYNNEI. With V trimmed by 6 bases and J by 7 bases, 5 bases remained unmatched. The CDR3: CASSGLAGVFGELFF. The CDR3 DNA follows: TGTGCCAGCAGCGGACTAGCGGGAGTTTTCGGGGAGCTGTTTTTT.

This clone showed up just once. The chain combines TRBV29-1 with TRBJ2-2; no clear D gene. The V and J ends lost 6 bases and 5 bases respectively, with 7 bases between them. This CDR3 spans 11 amino acids. Germline V gives CDR1 SQVTM, CDR2 ANQGSEA. The CDR3 DNA sequence: TGCAGCGTGGCAGTGACCGGGGAGCTGTTTTTT. Translation: CSVAVTGELFF.

The chain carries TRBV6-1 and TRBJ2-5; 8 positions agree with TRBD2. This CDR3 spans 14 amino acids. The germline V gene encodes CDR1 MNHNS and CDR2 SASEGT. V lost 6 bases to trimming and J lost 5 bases; unmatched junction nucleotides: 8. The CDR3 nucleotides are TGTGCCAGCAGAATGCGAGCGGGAGAGGAGACCCAGTACTTC. Its protein product is CASRMRAGEETQYF.

The chain carries TRBV28 and TRBJ2-1; D possibly uses TRBD1 or TRBD2 (6 bases each). CDR1 and CDR2 (germline): MDHEN, SYDVKM. V dropped 2 bases and J dropped 6 bases, with 14 bases sitting between them. CDR3 length: 15 amino acids. In DNA form, the CDR3 reads TGTGCCAGCAGTTTAGCGGGCCGGGGGCTCAATGAGCAGTTCTTC. It codes for CASSLAGRGLNEQFF.